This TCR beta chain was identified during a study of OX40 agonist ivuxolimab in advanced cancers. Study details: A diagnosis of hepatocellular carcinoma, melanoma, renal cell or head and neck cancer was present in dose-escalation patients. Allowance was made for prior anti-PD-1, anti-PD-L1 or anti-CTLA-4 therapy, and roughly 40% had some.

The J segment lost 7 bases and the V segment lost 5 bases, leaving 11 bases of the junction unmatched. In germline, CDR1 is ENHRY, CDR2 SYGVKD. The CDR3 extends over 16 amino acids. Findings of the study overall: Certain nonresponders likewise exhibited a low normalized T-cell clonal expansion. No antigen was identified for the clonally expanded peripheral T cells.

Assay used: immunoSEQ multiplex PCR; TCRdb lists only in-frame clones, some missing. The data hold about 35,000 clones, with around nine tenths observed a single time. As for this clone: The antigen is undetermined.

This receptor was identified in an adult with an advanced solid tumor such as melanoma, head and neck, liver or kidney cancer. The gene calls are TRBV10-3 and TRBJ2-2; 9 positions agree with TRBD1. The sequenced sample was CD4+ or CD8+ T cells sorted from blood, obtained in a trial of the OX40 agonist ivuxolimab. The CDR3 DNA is TGTGCCATCAGTAGGCCGGTGACAGGGGGGGACGGGGAGCTGTTTTTT. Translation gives CAISRPVTGGDGELFF.